This passage covers 14 T cell receptor beta chains from one sample sequenced in a study of identical twins (dated by TCRdb to 2015 to 2016). Libraries were constructed by 5' RACE. Sequencing used an Illumina HiSeq 2000. Using fastp trimming at Q25 and MiXCR clonotype assembly, TCRdb reanalyzed the public sequencing data and kept in-frame beta chains. Each entry is one CDR3 protein sequence, shown with its most common DNA and genes. This sample is represented by fewer than 250,000 distinct CDR3 sequences; 5.5% to 7% of them were singletons. Around 3.4% of the sample goes to the ten largest clones. These data also featured in a second study, about yellow fever vaccine responses in identical twins.

Sequencing input: memory (CD45RO+) T cells sorted from blood. Taken with the paper, the label for cell subset or site translates to: CD45RO+ enriched T cells. These receptors were obtained from a young woman in good health.

For this clonotype: The junction and the germline gene differ at one end; a read error may be behind it. This chain links TRBV7-9 with TRBJ2-1; possibly TRBD1 or TRBD2 for D (5 bases each). Germline CDR1 SEHNR, CDR2 FQNEAQ (reference sequence). The length of the CDR3 is 15 residues. CDR3 loop: CAGSPGRLPYNEQFF. The CDR3 DNA reads TGTGCCGGCAGCCCGGGACGCCTGCCCTACAATGAGCAGTTCTTC. Supplemented by reference TRBV7-9 and TRBJ2-1, the full variable domain reads DTGVSQNPRHKITKRGQNVTFRCDPISEHNRLYWYRQTLGQGPEFLTYFQNEAQLEKSRLLSDRFSAERPKGSFSTLEIQRTEQGDSAMYLCAGSPGRLPYNEQFFGPGTRLTVL.

This clonotype was seen a few times. This sequence joins TRBV19 and TRBJ2-1; no firm D call. V lost 7 bases and J lost 8, with 27 bases in between. Germline values: CDR1 LNHDA, CDR2 SQIVND (reference sequence). The CDR3 loop spans 17 amino acids. CDR3 sequence: CASNVGRFGSLVDEQFF. CDR3 sequence (DNA): TGTGCCAGTAACGTCGGTAGGTTTGGTAGCCTGGTCGATGAGCAGTTCTTC.

V usage is TRBV20-1 and J usage is TRBJ2-2, with a weak D call TRBD1 (5 bases). The V and J ends lost 2 bases and 3 bases respectively, with 16 bases between them. This CDR3 is 16 amino acids long. The germline V gene has CDR1 DFQATT and CDR2 SNEGSKA (reference sequence). CDR3 loop: CSARLQGCCDTGELFF. DNA for the CDR3: TGCAGTGCTAGACTTCAGGGTTGTTGCGACACCGGGGAGCTGTTTTTT.

The chain has TRBV28 and TRBJ2-3; no clear D gene. Trimming stripped 5 bases from V and 3 bases from J, with 12 bases between. Germline lookup yields CDR1 MDHEN and CDR2 SYDVKM. The CDR3 sequence is 14 residues long. This chain's CDR3 is CASSPWDSTDTQYF. In DNA, the CDR3 is TGTGCCAGCAGTCCGTGGGATTCAACAGATACGCAGTATTTT.

The table lists this clonotype with many counts. The chain carries TRBV12-3 or TRBV12-4 and TRBJ1-4; TRBD1 might be the D (5 bases). V lost 6 bases and J 5 bases, leaving 16 bases between the germline ends. The CDR3 runs to 15 residues. This CDR3 is CASSDRGDRNEKLFF. DNA of the CDR3: TGTGCCAGCAGCGATCGCGGGGACCGAAATGAAAAACTGTTTTTT.

As concerns this clonotype: This sequence may be a read error, since a much larger clone differs from it by one base. The chain joins TRBV3-1 to TRBJ2-3, with D perhaps being TRBD1 or TRBD2 (5 bases each). The CDR3 length is 14 residues. V lost 3 bases and J lost 7, with 14 bases in between. The germline CDR1 and CDR2 sequences are LGHDT and YNNKEL (reference sequence). For the CDR3, the DNA is TGTGCCAGCAGCCAGAGACAGAGGGCCCATACGCAGTATTTT. Its protein is CASSQRQRAHTQYF.

This chain uses TRBV3-1 with TRBJ1-5; 7 bases match TRBD1. The CDR3 extends over 18 amino acids. Per the germline V gene, CDR1 is LGHDT and CDR2 is YNNKEL (reference sequence). With V trimmed by 11 bases and J by 1 base, 20 bases remained unmatched. CDR3 protein: CACTKECRGTQSNQPQHF. The CDR3 region has the DNA TGTGCCTGCACCAAGGAGTGCAGGGGGACGCAGAGCAATCAGCCCCAGCATTTT.

This clonotype was observed a handful of times. V is TRBV12-3 or TRBV12-4 and J is TRBJ1-2, with D perhaps TRBD1 (5 bases). This CDR3 is 14 amino acids long. V was pared by 5 bases and J by 4 bases, with 14 bases between. The CDR3 sequence: CASSRGEGGYGYTF. In nucleotides, the CDR3 is TGTGCCAGCAGTCGGGGCGAGGGAGGCTATGGCTACACCTTC.

This clonotype has more than one count but fewer than ten. The chain is built from TRBV28 and TRBJ2-1, with D possibly TRBD1 on 6 matching bases. The CDR3 spans 16 residues. Trimming pared 6 bases from V and 4 bases from J, leaving 19 bases between. CDR1 and CDR2 (germline): MDHEN, SYDVKM. CDR3 residues: CASREPGPGAYNEQFF. For the CDR3, the DNA is TGTGCCAGCAGAGAACCGGGACCAGGGGCTTACAATGAGCAGTTCTTC.

There are many counts of this clonotype. The rearrangement uses TRBV12-3 or TRBV12-4 and TRBJ2-5; a weak D match, TRBD2 (7 bases). The CDR3 spans 15 residues. V was clipped by 6 bases and J by 2 bases, with 16 bases between them. The CDR3 region has the DNA TGTGCCAGCAGAGGGGGGGGGAGTTTACAAGAGACCCAGTACTTC. Translation: CASRGGGSLQETQYF.

A few counts support this clonotype. This chain joins TRBV7-8 and TRBJ2-7; TRBD1 might be the D (6 bases). Germline-derived CDR1 and CDR2 are SGHVS and FQNEAQ. Trimming shortened V by 1 base and J by 3 bases, and 13 bases separated the two germline ends. CDR3 length equals 15 residues. CDR3 bases: TGTGCCAGCAGCTTAGGGGGGCTGGAGCGCTACGAGCAGTACTTC. Translated, it gives CASSLGGLERYEQYF.

The chain carries TRBV7-8 and TRBJ2-1, with 8 nucleotides matching TRBD2. Per germline, CDR1 SGHVS and CDR2 FQNEAQ. This CDR3 is 17 amino acids long. J lost 0 bases, V lost 3 bases, and 7 bases had no gene match. The CDR3 DNA reads as TGTGCCAGCAGCTTGGGGCTAGCGGGCCCCTCCTACAATGAGCAGTTCTTC. This translates into CASSLGLAGPSYNEQFF. The full variable domain, in which reference TRBV7-8 and TRBJ2-1 provide the parts outside the CDR3, is GAGVSQSPRYKVAKRGQDVALRCDPISGHVSLFWYQQALGQGPEFLTYFQNEAQLDKSGLPSDRFFAERPEGSVSTLKIQRTQQEDSAVYLCASSLGLAGPSYNEQFFGPGTRLTVL.

In its sample, this clonotype was seen many times. The chain carries TRBV20-1 and TRBJ1-5; D call uncertain. Germline CDR1 DFQATT, CDR2 SNEGSKA (reference sequence). This CDR3 region has 13 residues. Trimming took 5 bases from V and 1 from J, leaving 9 bases between them. CDR3 DNA sequence: TGCAGTGCTGCTTCGGACAGCAATCAGCCCCAGCATTTT. Translation gives CSAASDSNQPQHF.

This clonotype was counted ten times or more. The CDR3 nucleotides read TGTGCCAGCAGCCCGGGACATGGCAATGAGCAGTTCTTC. Protein sequence: CASSPGHGNEQFF. The chain combines TRBV7-2 with TRBJ2-1; tentative D call: TRBD1 (6 bases). Germline-derived CDR1 and CDR2 are SGHTA and FQGNSA. V lost 5 bases and J lost 6, with 11 bases in between. This CDR3 has 13 residues.